A single T cell receptor beta chain is shown here with its context. The data were taken from a study of PD-L1 blockade in urothelial cancer. Study in general: Males with bladder-origin urothelial cancer constituted about 85% of the 29 patients. Specimens of blood held a median count of about 150,000 T cells.

Documented time point: peripheral blood 6 weeks after treatment start. Each PCR reaction had synthetic TCR analog templates spiked into it. Assay used: immunoSEQ multiplex PCR; TCRdb lists only in-frame clones, some missing. The sample lists 100,000 to 150,000 clones, roughly 88% occurring once. The material was PBMCs, obtained around atezolizumab (anti-PD-L1) treatment. The clonotype originates from a man in his fifties with urothelial cancer.

The CDR3 region has the DNA TGTGCCAGCAGTCAGGGGTTCCCCGAGACCCAGTACTTC. It encodes CASSQGFPETQYF. The rearrangement joins TRBV6-5 to TRBJ2-5; D possibly corresponds to TRBD1 (6 bases). Per germline, CDR1 MNHEY and CDR2 SVGAGI. CDR3 size: 13 residues. V was pared by 5 bases and J by 5 bases, with 12 bases between.